These T cell receptor beta chains were read from a single sample in a study of blood T cell repertoires in COVID-19. Clones were sequenced by immunoSEQ multiplex PCR, and TCRdb holds only the in-frame ones, with some missing. The sample consists of around 100,000 clones, 70% to 90% of them appearing once. Material for sequencing was peripheral blood. These receptors all come from a man in his fifties or sixties with active or convalescent COVID-19. CDR3s include the opening cysteine and the closing phenylalanine or tryptophan. The order of the fields is clone size, V gene, D gene, J gene, CDR3 DNA, CDR3 protein. A D gene is named only where the DNA matches it firmly. Rows give clone size only sometimes, using once, few, many, or a class for an expanded clone.

>NA|TRBV24-1|NA|TRBJ2-4
TGTGCCACCAGTGATGGGCTAGCCAAAAACATTCAGTACTTC
CATSDGLAKNIQYF
>NA|TRBV29-1|NA|TRBJ1-1
TGCAGCGTTGAAGTCAGTGTCCGGAACACTGAAGCTTTCTTT
CSVEVSVRNTEAFF
>NA|TRBV19|NA|TRBJ1-2
TGTGCCAGTAGTCCCCGAGTCGAGTTCGGCGGGGGAGTCTATGGCTACACCTTC
CASSPRVEFGGGVYGYTF
>NA|TRBV11-3|TRBD2|TRBJ2-7
TGTGCCAGCAGCTTAGATCCCAGACTAGCAAACGAGCAGTACTTC
CASSLDPRLANEQYF
>few|TRBV19|NA|TRBJ1-1
TGTGCCAGTAGTGGACAGATGAACACTGAAGCTTTCTTT
CASSGQMNTEAFF
>NA|TRBV6-5|NA|TRBJ1-1
TGTGCCAGCAGGTCAAACCCGGTAAACACTGAAGCTTTCTTT
CASRSNPVNTEAFF
>NA|TRBV5-1|TRBD1|TRBJ2-2
TGCGCCAGCTCTTCCGGGACAGGGGAAGCCGGGGAGCTGTTTTTT
CASSSGTGEAGELFF
>NA|TRBV19|TRBD1|TRBJ1-2
TGTGCCAGTAAACCCGAAGCCCCGACAGGGCGAAGGGGCTATGGCTACACCTTC
CASKPEAPTGRRGYGYTF
>NA|TRBV29-1|NA|TRBJ1-4
TGCAGCGTTTGGGACAATAATGAAAAACTGTTTTTT
CSVWDNNEKLFF
>NA|TRBV27|NA|TRBJ2-7
TGTGCCAGCAGTTTGGGGCCCCGAGGCAACTACGAGCAGTACTTC
CASSLGPRGNYEQYF
>NA|TRBV6-5|TRBD1|TRBJ1-3
TGTGCCAGCAGAAGGGGGCGCGGAAACACCATATATTTT
CASRRGRGNTIYF
>NA|TRBV11-3|NA|TRBJ1-1
TGTGCCAGCAGCGAGGGAGGCGGGAGCACTGAAGCTTTCTTT
CASSEGGGSTEAFF
>NA|TRBV13|TRBD1|TRBJ2-4
TGTGCCAGCAGCTCTAGGCGGGTAGCCGGGACAGGGGGTTTTATAGCCAAAAACATTCAGTACTTC
CASSSRRVAGTGGFIAKNIQYF
>NA|TRBV5-1|NA|TRBJ1-3
TGCGCCAGCAGCTTGGGTACAGGAGCAGACTCTGGAAACACCATATATTTT
CASSLGTGADSGNTIYF
>NA|TRBV6-5|TRBD1|TRBJ2-5
TGTGCCAGCAGTCGGGACAGGGAAGAGACCCAGTACTTC
CASSRDREETQYF
>NA|TRBV19|TRBD1|TRBJ2-7
TGTGCCAGTAGTATTTCCGGGACAGGAATCTACGAGCAGTACTTC
CASSISGTGIYEQYF
>NA|TRBV2|TRBD1|TRBJ2-2
TGTGCCAGCAGTGCGGGACAGGTCACCGGGGAGCTGTTTTTT
CASSAGQVTGELFF
>NA|TRBV20-1|NA|TRBJ2-7
TGCAGTGCTAGCGCGGGGCACGAGCAGTACTTC
CSASAGHEQYF
>once|TRBV7-2|NA|TRBJ1-5
TGTGCCAGCACCCCGAGTCAGCCCCAGCATTTT
CASTPSQPQHF
>NA|TRBV18|TRBD2|TRBJ2-3
TGTGCCAGCTCAACCCGTAGCGGGAGGGGTACAGATACGCAGTATTTT
CASSTRSGRGTDTQYF
>once|TRBV2|TRBD2|TRBJ2-7
TGTGCCAGCTTACCGACTAGCGGGAGGTCTGAGCAGTACTTC
CASLPTSGRSEQYF
>NA|TRBV4-1|TRBD1|TRBJ1-6
TGCGCCAGCAGCTACCCGGACAGGGACGATTCACCCCTCCACTTT
CASSYPDRDDSPLHF
>NA|TRBV15|TRBD2|TRBJ2-1
TGTGCCACCAGCAGGGGAGGACTTACTAGCGGGAGTCTCGAGCAGTTCTTC
CATSRGGLTSGSLEQFF
>once|TRBV7-3|NA|TRBJ2-1
TGTGCCAGCAGCGCTGTCGTAGCGGAACCCGAAGAGCAGTTCTTC
CASSAVVAEPEEQFF
>NA|TRBV7-3|NA|TRBJ2-1
TGTGCCAGCAGCTCATCTAGGCAAAGCTCCTACAATGAGCAGTTCTTC
CASSSSRQSSYNEQFF
>NA|TRBV24-1|NA|TRBJ1-1
TGTGCCACCAGTATTACAGGTAACACTGAAGCTTTCTTT
CATSITGNTEAFF
>NA|TRBV6-5|NA|TRBJ1-1
TGTGCCAGCAGTTACTCTGTTGCGAGGACTGAAGCTTTCTTT
CASSYSVARTEAFF
>once|TRBV18|NA|TRBJ2-7
TGTGCCAGCTCACCCCCGGGTGACTACGAGCAGTACTTC
CASSPPGDYEQYF
>NA|TRBV10-3|NA|TRBJ1-4
TGTGCCATCAGTGAGTCTAGGGGCGCGGACAGTAGAGGAAAACTGTTTTTT
CAISESRGADSRGKLFF
>NA|TRBV24-1|NA|TRBJ2-7
TGTGCCACCAGTGATTTGCAGGGTGAGCAGTACTTC
CATSDLQGEQYF
>NA|TRBV3-1/TRBV3-2|TRBD1|TRBJ1-1
TGTGCCAGCAGCCAGACGGACAGGGCCAGGACTGAAGCTTTCTTT
CASSQTDRARTEAFF
>NA|TRBV11-2|NA|TRBJ1-4
TGTGCCAGCAGCGAAGGGGTATCTAATGAAAAACTGTTTTTT
CASSEGVSNEKLFF
>NA|TRBV5-4|NA|TRBJ2-3
TGTGCCAGCAGCTCGACAGGCCCCAGGGACACAGATACGCAGTATTTT
CASSSTGPRDTDTQYF
>NA|TRBV5-1|NA|TRBJ1-1
TGCGCCAGCAGCCGGACAGTGAACACTGAAGCTTTCTTT
CASSRTVNTEAFF
>NA|TRBV6-5|TRBD1|TRBJ1-6
TGTGCCAGCAGTTCTGCGACAGGGGTTTATTCACCCCTCCACTTT
CASSSATGVYSPLHF
>NA|TRBV2|NA|TRBJ2-2
TGTGCCAGCAGACAGGGTACAACCGGGGAGCTGTTTTTT
CASRQGTTGELFF
>once|TRBV9|NA|TRBJ2-2
TGTGCCAGCAATAAAAATGCAGGACTCTCCGGGGAGCTGTTTTTT
CASNKNAGLSGELFF
>NA|TRBV29-1|NA|TRBJ2-2
TGCAGCGTTAAAAAGACAGCTGGCGGGGAGCTGTTTTTT
CSVKKTAGGELFF
>NA|TRBV5-1|TRBD1|TRBJ1-1
TGCGCCAGCAGCGTCGACAGGGGAACTGAAGCTTTCTTT
CASSVDRGTEAFF
>NA|TRBV7-9|NA|TRBJ1-1
TGTGCCAGCAGCTTAGGGCCAGTGAACACTGAAGCTTTCTTT
CASSLGPVNTEAFF
>NA|TRBV30|NA|TRBJ2-7
TGTGCCTGGAGTTACAGGGCTGGCGAGCAGTACTTC
CAWSYRAGEQYF
>NA|TRBV5-1|NA|TRBJ2-2
TGCGCCAGCAGCCTCTCCGGGGAGCTGTTTTTT
CASSLSGELFF
>NA|TRBV2|NA|TRBJ1-6
TGTGCCTCTCAGGAGGGGTATGAAGGCTCACCCCTCCACTTT
CASQEGYEGSPLHF
>NA|TRBV5-4|TRBD2|TRBJ2-4
TGTGCCAGCAGCCCAGTCGGGGAGGGTGACATTCAGTACTTC
CASSPVGEGDIQYF
>NA|TRBV14|TRBD2|TRBJ2-7
TGTGCCAGCAGCCAAGATAGGTCTAGCGGGAGCGACGAGCAGTACTTC
CASSQDRSSGSDEQYF
>NA|TRBV24-1|TRBD1|TRBJ1-2
TGTGCCACCAGTGAAAGGACAGGGAACTATGGCTACACCTTC
CATSERTGNYGYTF
>many|TRBV7-9|TRBD2|TRBJ2-5
TGTGCCAGCAGCTCCCCGACTAGCGCGCGAAGAAGGTCAGAGACCCAGTACTTC
CASSSPTSARRRSETQYF